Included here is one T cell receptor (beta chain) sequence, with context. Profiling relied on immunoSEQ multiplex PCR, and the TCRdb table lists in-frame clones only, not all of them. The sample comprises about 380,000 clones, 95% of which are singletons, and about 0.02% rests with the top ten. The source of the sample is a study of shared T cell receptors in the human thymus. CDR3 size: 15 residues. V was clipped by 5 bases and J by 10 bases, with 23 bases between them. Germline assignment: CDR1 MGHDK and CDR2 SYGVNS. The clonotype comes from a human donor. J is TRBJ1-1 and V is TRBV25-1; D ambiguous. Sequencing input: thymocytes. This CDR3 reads CASSCANPSPKLAFF. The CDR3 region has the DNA TGTGCCAGCAGTTGTGCTAACCCGTCGCCGAAGCTAGCTTTCTTT.